Listed below are T cell receptor beta chains from one sample, sequenced in a study of CD8 T cells in Susac syndrome. TCRdb analysed the immunoSEQ multiplex PCR reads with MiXCR anew, one entry per CDR3 protein. Of about 150,000 distinct CDR3 sequences listed, about 95% are singletons. Sequenced: CD8+ T cells from PBMCs. Every receptor here comes from a human donor with multiple sclerosis. CDR3s include the opening cysteine and the closing phenylalanine or tryptophan. The D gene is left open where the match is weak. A clone size is listed for some rows: how often the clone was seen (once, few, many), or a class if it is expanded.

J gene	V gene	clone size	D gene	CDR3 protein	CDR3 DNA
TRBJ2-3	TRBV29-1	NA	TRBD1	CSGTSFRTGVADTQYF	TGCAGCGGGACCAGCTTCAGGACAGGGGTTGCAGATACGCAGTATTTT
TRBJ2-7	TRBV30	NA	TRBD1	CAWSPDRDYEQYF	TGTGCCTGGAGTCCAGACAGGGACTACGAGCAGTACTTC
TRBJ1-3	TRBV3-1	NA	NA	CASSQSLPGRISGNTIYF	TGTGCCAGCAGCCAATCCCTACCGGGACGGATTTCTGGAAACACCATATATTTT
TRBJ2-3	TRBV9	NA	NA	CASSVGDRPGDTQYF	TGTGCCAGCAGCGTAGGGGACCGGCCGGGAGATACGCAGTATTTT
TRBJ1-2	TRBV30	once	NA	CAWSVANGETFYGYTF	TGTGCCTGGAGTGTGGCTAACGGGGAAACGTTCTATGGCTACACCTTC
TRBJ2-1	TRBV27	NA	TRBD2	CASSSRGGINEQFF	TGTGCCAGCAGTTCCCGGGGGGGAATCAATGAGCAGTTCTTC
TRBJ2-1	TRBV29-1	once	NA	CSVETGMVNEQFF	TGCAGCGTTGAAACAGGTATGGTCAATGAGCAGTTCTTC
TRBJ2-1	TRBV7-9	NA	TRBD1	CASSRRDRGQNEQFF	TGTGCCAGCAGCCGCCGGGACAGGGGGCAGAATGAGCAGTTCTTC
TRBJ2-6	TRBV6-5	NA	NA	CASSLRMGGANVLTF	TGTGCCAGCAGTCTCAGGATGGGGGGGGCCAACGTCCTGACTTTC
TRBJ2-1	TRBV24-1	NA	NA	CATSDLTRGNEQFF	TGTGCCACCAGTGACCTAACCAGGGGTAATGAGCAGTTCTTC
TRBJ1-1	TRBV11-2	once	NA	CASSAGVTEAFF	TGTGCCAGCAGTGCAGGGGTTACTGAAGCTTTCTTT
TRBJ2-1	TRBV9	once	TRBD2	CASSISGGYVDEQFF	TGTGCCAGCAGCATTAGCGGGGGGTACGTCGATGAGCAGTTCTTC
TRBJ1-1	TRBV29-1	NA	NA	CSDGGAFF	TGCAGCGATGGAGGGGCTTTCTTT
TRBJ2-7	TRBV30	NA	NA	CAWGDSYEQYF	TGTGCCTGGGGGGACTCCTACGAGCAGTACTTC
TRBJ2-3	TRBV7-9	NA	NA	CASSLTGSSTDTQYF	TGTGCCAGCAGCTTGACAGGTTCTAGCACAGATACGCAGTATTTT
TRBJ1-1	TRBV3-1	NA	NA	CASSQDRQMNTEAFF	TGTGCCAGCAGCCAAGATAGACAGATGAACACTGAAGCTTTCTTT